This TCR beta chain is drawn from a study of shared clonotypes between healthy human individuals. General study results and limits: Depth was large, yet rarefaction showed that sorted-subset sequencing was incomplete.

Germline-derived CDR1 and CDR2 are GTSNPN and SVGIG (reference sequence). The V end was cut by 3 bases, the J end by 6 bases, with 21 bases between. This CDR3 region has 15 residues. With regard to this clone: The antigen is undetermined.

Around 32,000 T cell genomes, or about 190 ng DNA, went into the sorted-subset replicate PCRs. Assay: immunoSEQ multiplex PCR; the TCRdb copy retains only in-frame clones and omits some. The sample shows 2 million to 2.5 million clones, approximately 94% of them seen only once. The chain recombines TRBV30 with TRBJ2-7, with D possibly being TRBD1 (6 bases). Material: naive CD4+ T cells sorted from blood. The subset was: CD45RA+ positively selected. This TCR was sampled from a young man in good health. The CDR3 DNA sequence: TGTGCCTGGAGGGATACCGACAGGTGGGTCTCCGAGCAGTACTTC. It yields the protein CAWRDTDRWVSEQYF.